The 8 T cell receptor beta chains presented below share a single source sample, sequenced in a study of cytomegalovirus exposure and HLA in healthy donors. PCR used 60 Vbeta primers and 13 Jbeta primers. Clones were sequenced by immunoSEQ multiplex PCR, and TCRdb holds only the in-frame ones, with some missing. The repertoire has fewer than 200,000 clones, roughly 75% of them found once; the top ten carry around 4.9%. What was sequenced was PBMCs. All receptors derive from a male donor in good health and CMV-seronegative.

This chain joins TRBV5-1 and TRBJ2-7, with 10 bases that match TRBD2. CDR3 length: 15 amino acids. V lost 4 bases, J lost 2 bases, and 6 bases stayed unmatched. Germline V gene sequence: CDR1 SGHRS, CDR2 YFSETQ. DNA of the CDR3: TGCGCCAGCAGCCCTCAAACTAGCGGGGCCTACGAGCAGTACTTC. Encoded protein: CASSPQTSGAYEQYF.

In its sample, this clone was seen a few times. The rearrangement uses TRBV4-1 and TRBJ2-5; 7 bases are a match to TRBD2. Looked up from germline, CDR1 is MGHRA and CDR2 is YSYEKL. The CDR3 extends over 16 amino acids. V lost 4 bases to trimming and J lost 3 bases; unmatched junction nucleotides: 11. This chain's CDR3 is CASSRTWGGNKETQYF. The CDR3 coding sequence is TGCGCCAGCAGCCGCACCTGGGGGGGGAATAAAGAGACCCAGTACTTC.

The genes are TRBV5-1 and TRBJ1-1; TRBD1 agrees at 11 bases. The CDR3 spans 16 residues. J lost 5 bases, V lost 4 bases, and 10 bases had no gene match. CDR1 SGHRS and CDR2 YFSETQ come from the germline V gene. CDR3 bases: TGCGCCAGCAGCCCCGGACAGGGGGCGAGAGGAACTGAAGCTTTCTTT. The encoded protein is CASSPGQGARGTEAFF.

This chain connects TRBV5-1 to TRBJ2-3; no clear D gene. From germline, CDR1 is SGHRS and CDR2 YFSETQ. This CDR3 contains 16 residues. V lost 0 bases to trimming and J lost 0 bases, with 11 bases between them. CDR3 bases: TGCGCCAGCAGCTTGGCCTTATCAACTAGCACAGATACGCAGTATTTT. Its protein product is CASSLALSTSTDTQYF.

The chain has TRBV4-1 and TRBJ2-7, with D hard to call. This CDR3 has 13 residues. Germline CDR1 and CDR2: MGHRA and YSYEKL. The V gene lost 0 bases and the J gene lost 5 bases, with 8 bases spanning the gap. The CDR3 protein is CASSQDPGDEQYF. Here the CDR3 DNA reads TGCGCCAGCAGCCAAGATCCGGGTGACGAGCAGTACTTC.

The CDR3 sequence is CASSLGDSPLHF. The CDR3 DNA follows: TGTGCCAGCAGCTTAGGCGATTCACCCCTCCACTTT. The V and J genes are TRBV11-3 and TRBJ1-6; D uncertain. Per the germline V gene, CDR1 is SGHNT and CDR2 is YENEEA. V lost 1 base and J lost 8, with 3 bases in between. The CDR3 length is 12 residues.

This clone was detected a few times. The V and J genes are TRBV6-5 and TRBJ2-2; no firm D call. This CDR3 contains 15 residues. Trimming pared 2 bases from V and 0 bases from J, leaving 7 bases between. Germline V gene lookup returns CDR1 MNHEY and CDR2 SVGAGI. CDR3 bases: TGTGCCAGCAGTTACAGCTCCGCGAACACCGGGGAGCTGTTTTTT. Protein sequence: CASSYSSANTGELFF.

The V gene is TRBV20-1, the J gene TRBJ1-1; D not resolved. V was trimmed by 0 bases and J by 6 bases, leaving 5 bases between them. CDR3 length: 11 residues. The germline V gene encodes CDR1 DFQATT and CDR2 SNEGSKA (reference sequence). The CDR3 nucleotides read TGCAGTGCTAGAGATTCGGCTGAAGCTTTCTTT. Translation: CSARDSAEAFF.